This passage covers 11 T cell receptor beta chains from one sample sequenced in a study of shared clonotypes between healthy human individuals. The naive CD8 fraction comprised CD45RO-negative cells positively selected for CCR7 and excluded terminally differentiated effector memory CD45RA+ cells. The method was immunoSEQ multiplex PCR; TCRdb's version includes in-frame clones alone and lacks a portion of them. The repertoire consists of approximately 740,000 clones, with about 92% occurring once and the leading ten covering around 24%. Sample: naive CD8+ T cells sorted from blood. All receptors come from a man aged 25-40 years in good health.

This chain connects TRBV29-1 to TRBJ2-3; 11 bases fit TRBD1. The V gene's germline CDR1 is SQVTM and CDR2 ANQGSEA. The CDR3 runs to 13 residues. Unmatched junction bases numbered 6, after V lost 7 bases and J lost 6 bases. The CDR3 loop is CSADRGLGDTQYF. The CDR3 bases are TGCAGCGCGGACAGGGGGCTGGGGGATACGCAGTATTTT.

This rearrangement joins TRBV27 to TRBJ2-4, with TRBD2 identical over 8 bases. With V trimmed by 5 bases and J by 0 bases, 9 bases remained unmatched. CDR1 is MNHEY and CDR2 is SMNVEV in the germline V gene (reference sequence). The CDR3 length is 17 residues. Here the CDR3 reads CASSLSRGGIAKNIQYF. The CDR3 DNA follows: TGTGCCAGCAGTCTTTCCCGGGGGGGAATAGCCAAAAACATTCAGTACTTC.

The rearrangement joins TRBV6-5 to TRBJ1-5; 11 nucleotides agree with TRBD1. The CDR3 spans 14 residues. The V segment lost 6 bases and the J segment 7 bases; nucleotides outside the gene matches: 5. Germline V lookup: CDR1 MNHEY, CDR2 SVGAGI. CDR3 sequence reads: CASSNGQGAQPQHF. DNA of the CDR3: TGTGCCAGCAGCAACGGACAGGGGGCCCAGCCCCAGCATTTT.

This rearrangement joins TRBV6-5 to TRBJ2-1, with unresolved D. CDR1 MNHEY and CDR2 SVGAGI come from the germline V gene. The CDR3 sequence is 13 residues long. Between the trimmed V and J ends, which lost 2 bases and 8 bases, there was a span of 10 bases. CDR3 protein: CASSYNRADEQFF. CDR3 sequence (DNA): TGTGCCAGCAGTTACAATAGGGCCGATGAGCAGTTCTTC.

The chain links TRBV6-1 to TRBJ2-3; TRBD2 is a possible D gene (6 bases). V dropped 6 bases and J dropped 4 bases, with 17 bases sitting between them. The germline CDR1 and CDR2 sequences are MNHNS and SASEGT. The CDR3 runs 15 residues. CDR3 DNA: TGTGCCAGCAGCCGGGTGGTGGAGGGCCCAGATACGCAGTATTTT. This translates into CASSRVVEGPDTQYF.

The chain couples TRBV7-9 to TRBJ2-7; D is possibly TRBD1 or TRBD2 (5 bases each). This CDR3 has 15 residues. Deletions cut 4 bases from V and 0 bases from J, with 13 bases between. CDR1 and CDR2 (germline): SEHNR, FQNEAQ (reference sequence). DNA for the CDR3: TGTGCCAGCAGCTCCCGGGACGGAACCTCCTACGAGCAGTACTTC. Translated, it gives CASSSRDGTSYEQYF.

The gene calls are TRBV27 and TRBJ2-1; the D is unclear. The V end lost 5 bases, the J end lost 8 bases, and 10 bases lay between the germline ends. This CDR3 is built from 12 residues. Per germline, CDR1 MNHEY and CDR2 SMNVEV (reference sequence). The CDR3 loop is CASSKTHDEQFF. CDR3 coding DNA: TGTGCCAGCAGTAAAACCCACGATGAGCAGTTCTTC.

The V and J genes are TRBV28 and TRBJ2-4; D unresolved. Looked up from germline, CDR1 is MDHEN and CDR2 is SYDVKM. V was trimmed by 2 bases and J by 9 bases, leaving 5 bases between them. The CDR3 totals 11 residues. CDR3 nucleotides: TGTGCCAGCAGTTTAAGCGCCATTCAGTACTTC. The encoded protein is CASSLSAIQYF.

The CDR3 is CASSTRQAPVTDTQYF. In nucleotides, the CDR3 is TGCGCCAGCAGCACTCGACAGGCACCGGTCACAGATACGCAGTATTTT. The chain couples TRBV5-1 to TRBJ2-3, with a weak D call TRBD1 (6 bases). The V gene's germline CDR1 is SGHRS and CDR2 YFSETQ. With 4 bases removed from V and 2 bases from J, the gap between germline ends came to 17 bases. The CDR3 sequence is 16 residues long. Combining the CDR3 with reference TRBV5-1 and TRBJ2-3 gives the whole variable domain KAGVTQTPRYLIKTRGQQVTLSCSPISGHRSVSWYQQTPGQGLQFLFEYFSETQRNKGNFPGRFSGRQFSNSRSEMNVSTLELGDSALYLCASSTRQAPVTDTQYFGPGTRLTVL.

The rearrangement joins TRBV28 to TRBJ2-1; a possible D gene is TRBD2 (6 bases). This CDR3 is 15 amino acids long. V lost 6 bases and J 8 bases, leaving 20 bases between the germline ends. Germline V gene lookup returns CDR1 MDHEN and CDR2 SYDVKM. The CDR3: CASSPGTSLMDEQFF. CDR3 nucleotide sequence: TGTGCCAGCAGCCCAGGGACTTCCTTGATGGATGAGCAGTTCTTC.

V usage is TRBV6-1 and J usage is TRBJ2-7, with 7 bases fitting TRBD2. Looked up from germline, CDR1 is MNHNS and CDR2 is SASEGT. The V gene end was trimmed by 2 bases and the J gene end by 0 bases; junction bases not matched to a gene: 7. This CDR3 comprises 16 residues. The DNA for the CDR3 is TGTGCCAGCAGTGAACCAATTAGCGGGTACTCCTACGAGCAGTACTTC. This sequence encodes CASSEPISGYSYEQYF.